This passage covers 32 T cell receptor beta chains from one sample sequenced in a study of molecular identifiers for immune sequencing clone quantification. MiXCR, run by TCRdb on the PCR reads, gives a single entry per CDR3 protein. The sample yields fewer than 350,000 distinct CDR3 sequences, about 22% seen once. Specimen: naive CD8+ T cells from blood, with Jurkat cell RNA spiked in. Noted subset: FACS-sorted CD8+CD4-CCR7+CD45RA+ naive T cells. These receptors all stem from a human donor in good health. Some libraries in this study had Jurkat cell RNA spiked in.

The chain has TRBV7-9 and TRBJ2-1; 12 bases are a match to TRBD2. This CDR3 has 15 amino acids. Trimming removed 5 bases from V and 5 bases from J; junction bases left unmatched: 4. Germline assignment: CDR1 SEHNR and CDR2 FQNEAQ (reference sequence). CDR3 nucleotide sequence: TGTGCCAGCAGCCTAGGACTAGCGGGGCACAATGAGCAGTTCTTC. Its translation is CASSLGLAGHNEQFF.

The genes are TRBV19 and TRBJ2-3; 10 positions match TRBD2. Germline CDR1 LNHDA, CDR2 SQIVND (reference sequence). The CDR3 has 17 amino acids. Trimming cost V 3 bases and J 0 bases; bases outside gene matches: 6. CDR3 in DNA: TGTGCCAGTAGTATGTTCGAACTAGCGGGGAGCACAGATACGCAGTATTTT. Protein sequence: CASSMFELAGSTDTQYF.

This clonotype was observed at least ten times. The chain combines TRBV12-3 or TRBV12-4 with TRBJ2-6; 8 nucleotides align to TRBD2. Trimming removed 5 bases from V and 3 bases from J; junction bases left unmatched: 6. The CDR3 is 16 residues long. In DNA form, the CDR3 reads TGTGCCAGCAGTACCACAGGGACTAGTGGGGCCAACGTCCTGACTTTC. Protein sequence: CASSTTGTSGANVLTF.

There are a few counts of this clonotype. V gene TRBV24-1 combines with J gene TRBJ2-2; D is ambiguous. Germline values: CDR1 KGHDR, CDR2 SFDVKD. V shed 9 bases and J shed 2 bases, with 6 bases lying between them. The CDR3 is made up of 12 amino acids. In nucleotides, the CDR3 is TGTGCCACCGGCAGAAACACCGGGGAGCTGTTTTTT. Translating it yields CATGRNTGELFF.

This chain joins TRBV7-3 and TRBJ2-1; TRBD2 is a possible D gene (6 bases). V dropped 4 bases and J dropped 3 bases, with 16 bases sitting between them. The CDR3 contains 16 residues. CDR1 and CDR2 from the germline V gene are SGHTA and FQGTGA. CDR3 DNA: TGTGCCAGCAGCTCGAAAAGCGGGCTTGACTACAATGAGCAGTTCTTC. Protein sequence: CASSSKSGLDYNEQFF. The full variable domain, in which reference TRBV7-3 and TRBJ2-1 provide the parts outside the CDR3, is GAGVSQTPSNKVTEKGKYVELRCDPISGHTALYWYRQSLGQGPEFLIYFQGTGAADDSGLPNDRFFAVRPEGSVSTLKIQRTERGDSAVYLCASSSKSGLDYNEQFFGPGTRLTVL.

As for this clonotype: This could be a read error, since a much larger clone is one nucleotide away. The CDR3 carries no conserved terminal phenylalanine or tryptophan, so it likely arises from a read error. The chain links TRBV29-1 to TRBJ1-1, with D perhaps TRBD1 (5 bases). V was pared by 6 bases and J by 3 bases, with 14 bases between. The CDR3 is 13 amino acids. Germline CDR1 is SQVTM and CDR2 is ANQGSEA. DNA for the CDR3: TGCAGCGTGGCGGGACTGATTTACACTGAAGCTTTCTCT. This encodes CSVAGLIYTEAFS.

This clonotype was counted at least ten times. In DNA, the CDR3 is TGCAGTGCTTCCACCCTAGCGGGGGGCAGCGCCCAAGAGACCCAGTACTTC. Its translation is CSASTLAGGSAQETQYF. J is TRBJ2-5 and V is TRBV20-1; 11 nucleotides line up with TRBD2. The V gene's germline CDR1 is DFQATT and CDR2 SNEGSKA (reference sequence). V trimming: 5 bases; J trimming: 1 base; junction bases outside the gene matches: 12. The CDR3 length is 17 residues.

Regarding this clonotype: A read error may be the cause here, since a much bigger clone is one base away. The chain combines TRBV12-3 or TRBV12-4 with TRBJ2-3, with 15 nucleotides matching TRBD2. The CDR3 sequence is 19 residues long. The V and J ends lost 2 bases and 1 base, in that order; junction bases with no gene match: 7. The CDR3 nucleotides read TGTGCCAGCAGTTTACCAGGGACTAGCGGGGGGCCTGGCACAGATACGCAGTATTTT. Amino acids: CASSLPGTSGGPGTDTQYF.

Comment on this clonotype: A single base is all that separates this from a far larger clone, so a read error is likely. V and J are TRBV7-7 and TRBJ2-3, with 11 nucleotides matching TRBD2. The CDR3 is made up of 16 amino acids. From germline, CDR1 is SSHAT and CDR2 FNYEAQ (reference sequence). The CDR3 DNA reads TGTGCCAGCAGCTTAGGGACTAGCGGGCGCACAGGTACGCAGTATTTT. Translating it yields CASSLGTSGRTGTQYF. The full variable domain, its missing parts supplied by reference TRBV7-7 and TRBJ2-3, is GAGVSQSPRYKVTKRGQDVTLRCDPISSHATLYWYQQALGQGPEFLTYFNYEAQPDKSGLPSDRFSAERPEGSISTLTIQRTEQRDSAMYRCASSLGTSGRTGTQYFGPGTRLTVL.

The sample holds many counts of this clonotype. This chain links TRBV19 with TRBJ2-3; no clear D. Germline CDR1 is LNHDA and CDR2 is SQIVND (reference sequence). V was shortened by 5 bases and J by 6 bases, with 21 bases between the two germline ends. The CDR3 spans 16 residues. CDR3 nucleotides: TGTGCCAGTAGTTGGGGTTTACGCTCAAGTCATGATACGCAGTATTTT. As protein: CASSWGLRSSHDTQYF. Filled out from reference TRBV19 and TRBJ2-3, the complete variable domain reads DGGITQSPKYLFRKEGQNVTLSCEQNLNHDAMYWYRQDPGQGLRLIYYSQIVNDFQKGDIAEGYSVSREKKESFPLTVTSAQKNPTAFYLCASSWGLRSSHDTQYFGPGTRLTVL.

This clonotype was counted a few times. The chain joins TRBV4-3 to TRBJ2-2; 8 bases agree with TRBD2. Germline V gene lookup returns CDR1 LGHNA and CDR2 YSLEER. The CDR3 has 16 residues. J lost 5 bases, V lost 0 bases, and 5 bases had no gene match. Written as DNA, the CDR3 is TGCGCCAGCAGCCAAGACGCCAGCGGGGGAACCGGGGAGCTGTTTTTT. It yields the protein CASSQDASGGTGELFF.

Many counts were recorded for this clonotype. The gene calls are TRBV27 and TRBJ2-2, with D tentatively TRBD2 (5 bases). Germline V gene lookup returns CDR1 MNHEY and CDR2 SMNVEV (reference sequence). Trimming removed 7 bases from V and 4 bases from J, with 10 bases in between. CDR3 length: 13 amino acids. DNA for the CDR3: TGTGCCAGCACCGACTATACCACCGGGGAGCTGTTTTTT. Encoded protein: CASTDYTTGELFF.

This clonotype has ten or more counts. The genes are TRBV7-9 and TRBJ2-7, with TRBD2 matching over 7 bases. Germline V gene sequence: CDR1 SEHNR, CDR2 FQNEAQ (reference sequence). After removal of 4 bases from V and 5 bases from J, the junction contained 5 bases not matched to a gene. This CDR3 is built from 13 residues. CDR3 loop: CASSSPGRDEQYF. DNA for the CDR3: TGTGCCAGCAGCTCCCCGGGGAGGGACGAGCAGTACTTC.

There are a few counts of this clonotype. The chain joins TRBV6-5 to TRBJ2-7, with 13 bases that match TRBD2. This CDR3 has 15 residues. CDR1 and CDR2 (germline): MNHEY, SVGAGI. Losses at the gene ends were 4 bases for V and 5 bases for J; bases not matched to a gene: 5. The CDR3 nucleotides read TGTGCCAGCAGTTCGGGACTAGCGGGGTTCAACGAGCAGTACTTC. Encoded protein: CASSSGLAGFNEQYF.

This clonotype has just one count. This sequence may be a read error, since a much larger clone differs from it by one base. The chain combines TRBV6-2 or TRBV6-3 with TRBJ2-7; a weak D match, TRBD1 (6 bases). Germline CDR1 MNHEY, CDR2 SVGEGT. The length of the CDR3 is 15 residues. CDR3 protein: CASSYVGDTSYEQHF. The CDR3 nucleotides read TGTGCCAGCAGTTACGTGGGGGACACATCCTACGAGCAGCACTTC.

On this clonotype itself: It may be a read error: a sequence one base away is much more abundant. The chain is built from TRBV7-6 and TRBJ2-7; D ambiguous. This CDR3 has 14 amino acids. CDR1 and CDR2 from the germline V gene are SGHVS and FNYEAQ. The CDR3 sequence is CAGSLDNRPGEQYF. DNA of the CDR3: TGTGCCGGCAGCTTAGATAACAGACCTGGCGAGCAGTACTTC.

This clonotype was seen repeatedly, ten times or more. The chain employs TRBV4-1 and TRBJ2-7, with TRBD1 identical over 9 bases. V lost 0 bases, J lost 3 bases, and 3 bases stayed unmatched. CDR3 length: 15 amino acids. Germline CDR1 and CDR2: MGHRA and YSYEKL. The CDR3: CASSQDLGQGYEQYF. CDR3 in DNA: TGCGCCAGCAGCCAAGATTTGGGACAGGGCTACGAGCAGTACTTC.

This clonotype was recorded many times. The gene calls are TRBV5-4 and TRBJ2-7; D possibly corresponds to TRBD2 (7 bases). This CDR3 contains 16 residues. CDR1 is SGHNT, CDR2 YYREEE, per germline (reference sequence). The V end was cut by 4 bases, the J end by 7 bases, with 24 bases between. The CDR3 region is CASSAAGEGSPGEQYF. The CDR3, as DNA: TGTGCCAGCAGCGCAGCAGGGGAGGGAAGTCCGGGGGAGCAGTACTTC.

This clonotype was detected many times. The chain couples TRBV29-1 to TRBJ2-5; D gene uncertain. Trimming took 6 bases from V and 3 from J, leaving 14 bases between them. The germline gives CDR1 SQVTM, CDR2 ANQGSEA. This CDR3 has 13 amino acids. CDR3 residues: CSVCRLEKETQYF. As DNA, the CDR3 is TGCAGCGTCTGCCGTTTGGAAAAAGAGACCCAGTACTTC.

A note on this clonotype: This may come from a read error, since a much larger clone is one base off. This chain uses TRBV9 with TRBJ2-3, with a weak D call TRBD2 (5 bases). The CDR3 totals 15 residues. Germline CDR1 is SGDLS and CDR2 is YYNGEE. V lost 4 bases to trimming and J lost 0 bases, with 12 bases between them. The CDR3 reads CASSTGGASTDTQYF. Here the CDR3 DNA reads TGTGCCAGCAGCACTGGAGGCGCTAGCACAGATACGCAGTATTTT.

This clonotype was picked up many times. The rearrangement uses TRBV7-2 and TRBJ1-5; D gene uncertain. The CDR3 sequence is 13 residues long. Trimming removed 5 bases at V and 0 bases at J, with 5 bases between. Germline V gives CDR1 SGHTA, CDR2 FQGNSA. The CDR3 is CASSGYSNQPQHF. In DNA form, the CDR3 reads TGTGCCAGCAGCGGATATAGCAATCAGCCCCAGCATTTT.

Ten or more counts support this clonotype. The gene calls are TRBV14 and TRBJ2-3, with D perhaps assigned TRBD1 or TRBD2 (5 bases each). Per germline, CDR1 SGHDN and CDR2 FVKESK. Trimming left V 0 bases short and J 10 bases short, with 17 bases between. This CDR3 region has 15 residues. The CDR3 sequence is CASSQESWGGSSQYF. The CDR3, as DNA: TGTGCCAGCAGCCAAGAATCTTGGGGCGGGTCTTCGCAGTATTTT.

About this clonotype: One base away lies a much larger clone, so this may be a sequencing read error. The conserved closing phenylalanine or tryptophan is absent in this CDR3, likely reflecting a read error. The CDR3 sequence is CASSQLTGNTEAFS. CDR3 bases: TGTGCCAGCAGTCAGCTTACAGGGAACACTGAAGCTTTCTCT. V and J are TRBV27 and TRBJ1-1; TRBD1 might be the D (5 bases). The V gene lost 5 bases and the J gene lost 1 base, with 11 bases spanning the gap. Germline lookup yields CDR1 MNHEY and CDR2 SMNVEV (reference sequence). CDR3 length: 14 amino acids.

This clonotype turned up a few times. J is TRBJ2-2 and V is TRBV19; 8 nucleotides align to TRBD1. The trim removed 3 bases at V and 3 bases at J, leaving 6 bases unmatched. CDR1 and CDR2 (germline): LNHDA, SQIVND (reference sequence). The CDR3 has 16 amino acids. The CDR3 protein is CASSMFTTGDTGELFF. The CDR3 DNA sequence: TGTGCCAGTAGTATGTTTACGACAGGGGACACCGGGGAGCTGTTTTTT.

The chain recombines TRBV2 with TRBJ2-5; D is unresolved. The germline CDR1 and CDR2 sequences are SNHLY and FYNNEI. The CDR3 loop spans 15 amino acids. Trimming left V 9 bases short and J 2 bases short, with 19 bases between. CDR3 DNA: TGTGCCAGGCATACCGAAGAGATACATCAAGAGACCCAGTACTTC. Amino acids: CARHTEEIHQETQYF.

This clonotype was counted ten times or more. The CDR3 DNA follows: TGTGCCAGCAGTCCAGGACAGCACACTGAAGCTTTCTTT. The encoded protein is CASSPGQHTEAFF. V and J are TRBV6-2 or TRBV6-3 and TRBJ1-1; D might be TRBD1 (6 bases). This CDR3 region has 13 residues. V lost 5 bases, J lost 3 bases, and 10 bases lay in between. CDR1 is MNHEY and CDR2 is SVGEGT in the germline V gene.

A remark on this clonotype: A much more abundant neighbour one base away suggests this may be a read error. V usage is TRBV24-1 and J usage is TRBJ2-3; 7 bases map to TRBD1. The CDR3 is made up of 16 amino acids. Germline V gives CDR1 KGHDR, CDR2 SFDVKD. The CDR3 sequence is CATSDLEGAATDTRYF. CDR3 nucleotides: TGTGCCACCAGTGATTTGGAGGGGGCCGCCACAGATACGCGGTATTTT.

The sample holds many counts of this clonotype. The chain joins TRBV25-1 to TRBJ2-3; D gene ambiguous. Trimming pared 10 bases from V and 4 bases from J, leaving 18 bases between. This CDR3 has 14 residues. CDR1 MGHDK and CDR2 SYGVNS come from the germline V gene. The CDR3 nucleotides read TGTGCCACCCGAAGAGAAGGGTCGGCAGATACGCAGTATTTT. Translating it yields CATRREGSADTQYF.

The CDR3 is CASSFPPENSRVDHITDTQYF. The CDR3 DNA is TGTGCCAGCAGTTTCCCTCCGGAGAATTCGCGGGTGGACCACATCACAGATACGCAGTATTTT. J is TRBJ2-3 and V is TRBV28, with D possibly matching TRBD2 (5 bases). CDR1 is MDHEN, CDR2 SYDVKM, per germline. The CDR3 spans 21 residues. V dropped 3 bases and J dropped 2 bases, with 30 bases sitting between them.

This clonotype was counted ten times or more. The genes are TRBV12-3 or TRBV12-4 and TRBJ2-3, with D uncertain. The CDR3 is 14 amino acids. V lost 4 bases to trimming and J lost 0 bases, with 8 bases between them. CDR3 in DNA: TGTGCCAGCAGTTGGCTCTCTAGCACAGATACGCAGTATTTT. Translating it yields CASSWLSSTDTQYF.

There are a few counts of this clonotype. Sequence at one end of the junction differs from germline and may be a read error. The rearrangement joins TRBV7-8 to TRBJ2-2; D is perhaps TRBD2 (5 bases). There are 16 residues in the CDR3. Germline CDR1 and CDR2: SGHVS and FQNEAQ. The CDR3 DNA is TGTGCCAGCGGCTTAGCTGAGGGAATGAACACCGGGGAGCTGTTTTTT. Its translation is CASGLAEGMNTGELFF. The complete variable domain, with remaining parts taken from reference TRBV7-8 and TRBJ2-2, reads GAGVSQSPRYKVAKRGQDVALRCDPISGHVSLFWYQQALGQGPEFLTYFQNEAQLDKSGLPSDRFFAERPEGSVSTLKIQRTQQEDSAVYLCASGLAEGMNTGELFFGEGSRLTVL.

V gene TRBV14 combines with J gene TRBJ2-7, with 9 bases identical to TRBD1. The CDR3 spans 16 residues. In germline, CDR1 is SGHDN, CDR2 FVKESK. V lost 3 bases and J lost 2; bases outside the gene matches: 8. The CDR3 DNA sequence: TGTGCCAGCAGCCATCCCGGACAGGGGTTGGCCTACGAGCAGTACTTC. It encodes CASSHPGQGLAYEQYF. The whole variable domain, filled in from reference TRBV14 and TRBJ2-7, reads EAGVTQFPSHSVIEKGQTVTLRCDPISGHDNLYWYRRVMGKEIKFLLHFVKESKQDESGMPNNRFLAERTGGTYSTLKVQPAELEDSGVYFCASSHPGQGLAYEQYFGPGTRLTVT.